This TCR beta chain was documented in a study of technical replicates of blood from several donors. Clones were read by immunoSEQ multiplex PCR, and TCRdb kept only the in-frame ones, dropping some. This sample carries about 83,000 clones, 92% of them seen once, and the ten largest clones take about 0.27%. The V end was cut by 4 bases, the J end by 5 bases, with 14 bases between. Germline values: CDR1 MNHEY, CDR2 SMNVEV (reference sequence). The CDR3 is 14 residues long. V is TRBV27 and J is TRBJ2-5; tentatively, D is TRBD2 (6 bases). The TCR sequence derives from a human donor in good health. Sequencing was performed on T cells isolated from PBMCs. The CDR3 protein is CASSSAGFEETQYF. In nucleotides, the CDR3 is TGTGCCAGCAGTTCCGCGGGGTTTGAGGAGACCCAGTACTTC.